Shown below are 32 T cell receptor beta chains from a single sample sequenced in a study of radiation and T cells in renal cell carcinoma. The method was immunoSEQ multiplex PCR; TCRdb's version includes in-frame clones alone and lacks a portion of them. The table has about 150,000 clones, around 90% seen once. As to time point: baseline pretreatment blood. Treatment defined: 15 Gy SBRT to primary tumor, nephrectomy 4 weeks later. The specimen comprised blood, sampled from a patient whose treatment included radiotherapy and nephrectomy. Receptor source: a woman in her 70s with renal cell carcinoma.

The V gene is TRBV19, the J gene TRBJ1-1; D is uncertain. CDR1 and CDR2 from the germline V gene are LNHDA and SQIVND (reference sequence). The CDR3 is 13 residues long. Trimming left V 3 bases short and J 7 bases short, with 12 bases between. The CDR3 bases are TGTGCCAGTAGTATGATGGGGAAGGGTGAAGCTTTCTTT. It encodes CASSMMGKGEAFF.

This rearrangement joins TRBV7-9 to TRBJ1-5; TRBD1 might be the D (6 bases). Trimming removed 7 bases from V and 1 base from J, with 14 bases in between. This CDR3 is 15 amino acids long. CDR1 and CDR2 from the germline V gene are SEHNR and FQNEAQ (reference sequence). CDR3 loop: CASTSTGNSNQPQHF. The CDR3 DNA is TGTGCCAGCACCTCTACAGGGAACAGCAATCAGCCCCAGCATTTT.

The chain is built from TRBV7-9 and TRBJ2-4; 8 bases fit TRBD2. Germline V gives CDR1 SEHNR, CDR2 FQNEAQ (reference sequence). The CDR3 extends over 17 amino acids. Trimming cost V 0 bases and J 0 bases; bases outside gene matches: 4. CDR3 nucleotides: TGTGCCAGCAGCTTAGCGCCGGGGGGGATAGCCAAAAACATTCAGTACTTC. Amino acid sequence: CASSLAPGGIAKNIQYF.

DNA for the CDR3: TGCGCCAGCAGCTTGGGGGGTCAGGGATACGAAGCTTTCTTT. Residues: CASSLGGQGYEAFF. This chain uses TRBV5-1 with TRBJ1-1; D may be TRBD1 (5 bases). Germline loops: CDR1 SGHRS, CDR2 YFSETQ. V was pared by 0 bases and J by 8 bases, with 14 bases between. CDR3 length: 14 amino acids.

V usage is TRBV7-3 and J usage is TRBJ2-4; D possibly corresponds to TRBD2 (5 bases). The length of the CDR3 is 19 residues. V shed 5 bases and J shed 0 bases, with 23 bases lying between them. The germline CDR1 and CDR2 sequences are SGHTA and FQGTGA. CDR3 nucleotides: TGTGCCAGCAGCCTACGAACGCCAAAGGACGGGGTAGCCAAAAACATTCAGTACTTC. Translated: CASSLRTPKDGVAKNIQYF. Full variable domain (remainder filled in from reference TRBV7-3 and TRBJ2-4): GAGVSQTPSNKVTEKGKYVELRCDPISGHTALYWYRQSLGQGPEFLIYFQGTGAADDSGLPNDRFFAVRPEGSVSTLKIQRTERGDSAVYLCASSLRTPKDGVAKNIQYFGAGTRLSVL.

This rearrangement joins TRBV7-9 to TRBJ1-2, with 10 bases identical to TRBD1. V shed 1 base and J 8 bases; nucleotides not matched to a gene: 4. The germline CDR1 and CDR2 sequences are SEHNR and FQNEAQ (reference sequence). The CDR3 is made up of 14 amino acids. CDR3 coding DNA: TGTGCCAGCAGCTTAGTAGACAGGGGGCACGGCTACACCTTC. This sequence encodes CASSLVDRGHGYTF.

This chain joins TRBV28 and TRBJ2-1, with D tentatively TRBD1 or TRBD2 (5 bases each). V lost 3 bases to trimming and J lost 2 bases, with 14 bases between them. The germline CDR1 and CDR2 sequences are MDHEN and SYDVKM. The CDR3 length is 16 residues. Here the CDR3 DNA reads TGTGCCAGCAGTTTGTCCGGGGCCATCACCTACAATGAGCAGTTCTTC. Protein sequence: CASSLSGAITYNEQFF.

The chain carries TRBV7-2 and TRBJ2-3, with TRBD2 matching 8 bases. Germline CDR1 SGHTA, CDR2 FQGNSA. J was trimmed by 3 bases and V by 2 bases; bases with no gene match: 4. CDR3 length equals 15 residues. The CDR3 bases are TGTGCCAGCAGCTTATGGGGACTAGGGACAGATACGCAGTATTTT. This codes for CASSLWGLGTDTQYF.

The chain is built from TRBV7-9 and TRBJ2-3; D not certain. Trimming left V 5 bases short and J 6 bases short, with 6 bases between. Looked up from germline, CDR1 is SEHNR and CDR2 is FQNEAQ (reference sequence). There are 11 residues in the CDR3. In nucleotides, the CDR3 is TGTGCCAGCAGCACGATTGATACGCAGTATTTT. This sequence encodes CASSTIDTQYF.

Only a few counts were recorded for this clone. The chain employs TRBV4-1 and TRBJ1-1, with 7 bases aligning to TRBD1. The CDR3 length is 15 residues. Germline V gene data show CDR1 as MGHRA and CDR2 as YSYEKL. The J segment lost 0 bases and the V segment lost 3 bases, leaving 4 bases of the junction unmatched. DNA of the CDR3: TGCGCCAGCAGCCAGCAGGGGGGTATGAACACTGAAGCTTTCTTT. Translated, it gives CASSQQGGMNTEAFF.

The CDR3 is CASSRQGGGTEAFF. As DNA, the CDR3 is TGTGCCAGCAGCAGACAGGGAGGGGGCACTGAAGCTTTCTTT. The rearrangement links TRBV9 to TRBJ1-1, with 7 bases lining up with TRBD1. This CDR3 region has 14 residues. Trimming at V came to 4 bases and at J to 4 bases, leaving 7 bases not matched to a gene. The germline V gene encodes CDR1 SGDLS and CDR2 YYNGEE.

CDR3 sequence reads: CASSIQGNTQYF. CDR3 nucleotides: TGTGCCAGTAGTATTCAGGGAAATACGCAGTATTTT. The V gene is TRBV19, the J gene TRBJ2-3; maybe TRBD1 (5 bases). Trimming shortened V by 3 bases and J by 7 bases, and 8 bases separated the two germline ends. This CDR3 contains 12 residues. Germline lookup yields CDR1 LNHDA and CDR2 SQIVND (reference sequence).

This clone was detected only once. This chain links TRBV4-3 with TRBJ2-1, with 8 bases identical to TRBD2. V was pared by 4 bases and J by 4 bases, with 3 bases of the junction left unmatched. Germline V lookup: CDR1 LGHNA, CDR2 YSLEER. The CDR3 is 14 residues long. CDR3 loop: CASSLGLAYNEQFF. The CDR3 DNA is TGCGCCAGCAGCCTAGGACTAGCATACAATGAGCAGTTCTTC.

The V gene is TRBV9, the J gene TRBJ2-7; TRBD2 agrees at 10 bases. The CDR3 covers 15 residues. V shed 0 bases and J 5 bases; nucleotides not matched to a gene: 5. Germline loops: CDR1 SGDLS, CDR2 YYNGEE. CDR3: CASSVASSGGNEQYF. The CDR3 DNA sequence: TGTGCCAGCAGCGTAGCGTCTAGCGGGGGCAACGAGCAGTACTTC.

The chain uses TRBV19 and TRBJ2-7, with 7 bases that match TRBD1. Germline V lookup: CDR1 LNHDA, CDR2 SQIVND (reference sequence). The CDR3 covers 11 residues. V dropped 10 bases and J dropped 4; count of bases not matched to a gene: 4. The CDR3 loop is CATTDRYEQYF. The CDR3 nucleotides are TGTGCCACAACGGACAGGTACGAGCAGTACTTC.

The gene calls are TRBV2 and TRBJ1-5, with 7 positions matching TRBD1. The CDR3 contains 14 residues. Trimming at V came to 1 base and at J to 6 bases, leaving 3 bases not matched to a gene. The germline V gene encodes CDR1 SNHLY and CDR2 FYNNEI. The CDR3 sequence is CASSEVPGGQPQHF. The CDR3 DNA is TGTGCCAGCAGTGAAGTCCCAGGGGGTCAGCCCCAGCATTTT.

This clone occurred a few times. The chain carries TRBV30 and TRBJ1-2; TRBD1 is a possible D gene (5 bases). The CDR3 runs 11 residues. V dropped 4 bases and J dropped 7 bases, with 10 bases sitting between them. Germline CDR1 reads GTSNPN; CDR2 reads SVGIG (reference sequence). The CDR3 nucleotides read TGTGCCTGGAAAGGGGTATTTGGCTACACCTTC. It yields the protein CAWKGVFGYTF.

The chain recombines TRBV6-5 with TRBJ2-7; 11 bases map to TRBD1. The V gene end was trimmed by 2 bases and the J gene end by 6 bases; junction bases not matched to a gene: 6. Germline V lookup: CDR1 MNHEY, CDR2 SVGAGI. This CDR3 has 15 amino acids. The CDR3 sequence: CASSYPGQGVSEQYF. CDR3 sequence (DNA): TGTGCCAGCAGTTACCCGGGACAGGGGGTTAGCGAGCAGTACTTC.

The chain links TRBV7-2 to TRBJ2-1, with 9 bases that match TRBD2. The CDR3 consists of 18 residues. The trim removed 2 bases at V and 7 bases at J, leaving 15 bases unmatched. Germline CDR1 and CDR2: SGHTA and FQGNSA. The chain's CDR3 is CASSLYIRGGAGSNEQFF. Written as DNA, the CDR3 is TGTGCCAGCAGCTTATATATACGCGGGGGGGCCGGTTCGAATGAGCAGTTCTTC.

V is TRBV9 and J is TRBJ2-5; 7 nucleotides line up with TRBD1. V lost 3 bases to trimming and J lost 5 bases; unmatched junction nucleotides: 7. Looked up from germline, CDR1 is SGDLS and CDR2 is YYNGEE. This CDR3 has 14 amino acids. This CDR3 is CASSATTGWETQYF. In DNA form, the CDR3 reads TGTGCCAGCAGCGCAACGACAGGGTGGGAGACCCAGTACTTC. Looking up the rest from reference TRBV9 and TRBJ2-5 gives the full variable domain: DSGVTQTPKHLITATGQRVTLRCSPRSGDLSVYWYQQSLDQGLQFLIQYYNGEERAKGNILERFSAQQFPDLHSELNLSSLELGDSALYFCASSATTGWETQYFGPGTRLLVL.

The genes are TRBV6-5 and TRBJ1-4, with 8 positions matching TRBD1. J was trimmed by 8 bases and V by 0 bases; bases with no gene match: 5. The length of the CDR3 is 15 residues. Germline values: CDR1 MNHEY, CDR2 SVGAGI. This CDR3 is CASSYSQGAGEKLFF. The CDR3 DNA sequence: TGTGCCAGCAGTTACTCGCAGGGGGCGGGGGAAAAACTGTTTTTT.

V gene TRBV5-1 combines with J gene TRBJ1-2; TRBD1 is a possible D gene (6 bases). CDR3 length: 16 amino acids. Germline-derived CDR1 and CDR2 are SGHRS and YFSETQ. V shed 0 bases and J shed 4 bases, with 16 bases lying between them. The CDR3 region has the DNA TGCGCCAGCAGCTTGGGCCCTCGGGGGCAGGGCTATGGCTACACCTTC. As protein: CASSLGPRGQGYGYTF.

The chain couples TRBV28 to TRBJ1-4; D gene ambiguous. Trimming removed 9 bases at V and 8 bases at J, with 10 bases between. The CDR3 extends over 11 amino acids. Germline CDR1 MDHEN, CDR2 SYDVKM. The CDR3 protein is CASRTLEKLFF. CDR3 in DNA: TGTGCCAGTAGGACCTTGGAAAAACTGTTTTTT.

The sample holds a few counts of this clone. The chain employs TRBV7-6 and TRBJ2-7; TRBD1 matches 8 bases. The CDR3 is made up of 14 amino acids. Germline CDR1 SGHVS, CDR2 FNYEAQ. The ends lost 3 bases at V and 9 bases at J; junction bases unmatched: 10. The CDR3, as DNA: TGTGCCAGCAGCTTCGGGCAGGGGGCAGGTTGGCAGTACTTC. Translation: CASSFGQGAGWQYF.

The rearrangement uses TRBV5-1 and TRBJ1-1; D unclear. The V end lost 0 bases, the J end lost 6 bases, and 18 bases lay between the germline ends. From germline, CDR1 is SGHRS and CDR2 YFSETQ. The CDR3 is 16 amino acids. As DNA, the CDR3 is TGCGCCAGCAGCTTGGTTCGGATGGGCAAAGGCGCTGAAGCTTTCTTT. This translates into CASSLVRMGKGAEAFF. Full variable domain (remainder filled in from reference TRBV5-1 and TRBJ1-1): KAGVTQTPRYLIKTRGQQVTLSCSPISGHRSVSWYQQTPGQGLQFLFEYFSETQRNKGNFPGRFSGRQFSNSRSEMNVSTLELGDSALYLCASSLVRMGKGAEAFFGQGTRLTVV.

This clone turned up a few times. This chain connects TRBV21-1 to TRBJ1-1. TRBV21-1 is marked as a pseudogene. The CDR3 totals 16 residues. The CDR3 bases are TGTGCCAGCAGCATTCGTTACAAGAACTCGAACACTGAAGCTTTCTTT. It codes for CASSIRYKNSNTEAFF.

The chain carries TRBV7-3 and TRBJ1-3; 9 bases map to TRBD1. The CDR3 sequence is 16 residues long. V shed 5 bases and J 1 base; nucleotides not matched to a gene: 6. Germline V gene lookup returns CDR1 SGHTA and CDR2 FQGTGA. This chain's CDR3 is CASSPTGQGSGNTIYF. CDR3 coding DNA: TGTGCCAGCAGCCCGACCGGACAGGGGTCTGGAAACACCATATATTTT.

This clone has more than one count but fewer than ten. This sequence joins TRBV4-3 and TRBJ1-1; D not resolved. Trimming took 0 bases from V and 1 from J, leaving 6 bases between them. Germline V gene data show CDR1 as LGHNA and CDR2 as YSLEER. The CDR3 length is 14 residues. CDR3 DNA: TGCGCCAGCAGCCAAGAATTGGGGAACACTGAAGCTTTCTTT. Its protein is CASSQELGNTEAFF.

In this sample, this clone turned up once. V is TRBV21-1 and J is TRBJ2-7; the listed D gene, TRBD1, was not tested against the DNA. TRBV21-1 is noted as a pseudogene. The CDR3 spans 15 residues. The CDR3 sequence is CASPHNVTGRREQYF. CDR3 bases: TGTGCCAGCCCCCATAATGTGACAGGGAGGCGCGAGCAGTACTTC.

V gene TRBV19 combines with J gene TRBJ1-5, with D tentatively TRBD1 (6 bases). Per germline, CDR1 LNHDA and CDR2 SQIVND (reference sequence). The CDR3 covers 14 residues. V dropped 6 bases and J dropped 0 bases, with 9 bases sitting between them. CDR3 DNA: TGTGCCAGTAGCGACAGGTATAGCAATCAGCCCCAGCATTTT. This translates into CASSDRYSNQPQHF.

This chain connects TRBV30 to TRBJ2-2, with a weak D call TRBD2 (5 bases). This CDR3 is built from 14 residues. Trimming removed 6 bases from V and 4 bases from J, with 15 bases in between. Per germline, CDR1 GTSNPN and CDR2 SVGIG (reference sequence). CDR3 nucleotide sequence: TGTGCCTGCCCAAAACGGGATGTCACCGGGGAGCTGTTTTTT. Its translation is CACPKRDVTGELFF.

The chain carries TRBV9 and TRBJ2-1, with D possibly being TRBD2 (5 bases). This CDR3 is 16 amino acids long. V gave up 1 base and J gave up 4 bases, with 15 bases separating them. Germline CDR1 SGDLS, CDR2 YYNGEE. The CDR3 protein is CASSVWAAERYNEQFF. DNA for the CDR3: TGTGCCAGCAGCGTATGGGCCGCGGAGCGGTACAATGAGCAGTTCTTC.